This TCR beta chain was obtained from a study of CD8 T cells in ankylosing spondylitis. The study, taken as a whole, reports: Made up of eight or nine highly homologous variants, a TCR beta motif appeared characteristic of ankylosing spondylitis blood. Clones linked to disease, bearing a CD8+ phenotype, were relatively rare in peripheral blood. Clones linked to disease were reported to show significant enrichment in matched ankylosing spondylitis synovial fluid.

A note on this clonotype: Its antigen is unknown.

TCRdb called the 5' RACE reads again in MiXCR, with one record for every CDR3 protein. The data hold roughly 670,000 distinct CDR3 sequences, with about 20% observed a single time. The source is a male donor with ankylosing spondylitis. What was sequenced was blood, either unsorted or a sorted T cell fraction (not recorded which).

CDR3 protein: CASSNQGGGNEKLFF. In DNA, the CDR3 is TGTGCCAGCAGCAACCAGGGCGGGGGTAATGAAAAACTGTTTTTT. V gene TRBV7-9 combines with J gene TRBJ1-4, with D possibly being TRBD1 (5 bases). Trimming shortened V by 5 bases and J by 4 bases, and 14 bases separated the two germline ends. Germline CDR1 and CDR2: SEHNR and FQNEAQ (reference sequence). The CDR3 covers 15 residues.